The entry that follows covers one T cell receptor beta chain sequence. The antigen remains undetermined. The sample comes from a study of CD8+ T cells in alopecia areata. Study-level points and caveats: Tofacitinib produced a significant decrease in scalp clonality and in expanded CD8+ clones among the top 100. Clarity of TCR sharing across patients fell short of that in mice, possibly HLA-related. Elevated clonality characterized lesional scalp relative to normal scalp, particularly in alopecia totalis/universalis.

This sample's treatment: oral pan-JAK inhibitor, 5-10 mg twice daily. The CDR3 consists of 13 residues. V was shortened by 4 bases and J by 2 bases, with 9 bases between the two germline ends. Germline loops: CDR1 MNHEY, CDR2 SMNVEV (reference sequence). In each case, RNA was isolated and then reverse transcribed into cDNA as the sequencing template. Sequencing was performed with immunoSEQ multiplex PCR; in TCRdb, only in-frame clones are kept and a portion is missing. The sample shows over 150,000 clones, roughly 50% of them seen only once. The V and J genes are TRBV27 and TRBJ2-7, with D perhaps TRBD2 (5 bases). The TCR originated in a human donor with alopecia areata. Sequencing used CD8+ T cells sorted from blood, obtained at week 24, from a patient treated with tofacitinib. The CDR3 spells CASSSTNPYEQYF. DNA of the CDR3: TGTGCCAGCAGTTCGACTAACCCCTACGAGCAGTACTTC.